One and the same sample provided the 23 T cell receptor beta chains below, sequenced in a study of cytomegalovirus exposure and HLA in healthy donors. The assay was immunoSEQ multiplex PCR, and TCRdb's table has in-frame clones only and misses some. The sample records 55,000 to 65,000 clones, 90% to 97% being singletons. The sequenced material came from PBMCs. These receptors were collected from a man younger than 35 in good health and CMV-seronegative.

This clone was counted only a few times. J is TRBJ2-7 and V is TRBV14; TRBD2 aligns across 8 bases. Germline assignment: CDR1 SGHDN and CDR2 FVKESK. V lost 0 bases to trimming and J lost 5 bases; unmatched junction nucleotides: 15. This CDR3 contains 18 residues. The CDR3 nucleotides read TGTGCCAGCAGCCAAGAGTACGGCGGGGCTAGCGGGTTCGACGAGCAGTACTTC. It codes for CASSQEYGGASGFDEQYF.

The J gene is TRBJ2-1, the V gene TRBV2; tentative D call: TRBD1 (5 bases). Per germline, CDR1 SNHLY and CDR2 FYNNEI. The CDR3 covers 11 residues. V was pared by 8 bases and J by 4 bases, with 6 bases between. The CDR3 region is CASQGYNEQFF. As DNA, the CDR3 is TGTGCCAGCCAGGGTTACAATGAGCAGTTCTTC.

V gene TRBV29-1 combines with J gene TRBJ2-1, with TRBD2 identical over 7 bases. This CDR3 is 15 amino acids long. Germline V gene data show CDR1 as SQVTM and CDR2 as ANQGSEA. V shed 2 bases, J shed 6 bases, and the junction held 10 bases outside the gene matches. Written as DNA, the CDR3 is TGCAGCGTTGAAAAAAGTGGGCGGGAGCTCAATGAGCAGTTCTTC. Protein: CSVEKSGRELNEQFF.

This clone was picked up one time. The rearrangement uses TRBV9 and TRBJ2-3; D remains ambiguous. The germline CDR1 and CDR2 sequences are SGDLS and YYNGEE. The V and J ends lost 1 base and 2 bases respectively, with 11 bases between them. There are 15 residues in the CDR3. CDR3 amino acids: CASSVNTGFTDTQYF. The CDR3 coding sequence is TGTGCCAGCAGCGTAAATACGGGTTTCACAGATACGCAGTATTTT.

V is TRBV7-9 and J is TRBJ2-1, with TRBD1 matching over 10 bases. V dropped 5 bases and J dropped 6; count of bases not matched to a gene: 19. CDR3 size: 19 residues. Looked up from germline, CDR1 is SEHNR and CDR2 is FQNEAQ (reference sequence). CDR3 in DNA: TGTGCCAGCAGCCCAAAAGGCGGGACAGGGGCCCTTAGGGGCAATGAGCAGTTCTTC. Amino acid sequence: CASSPKGGTGALRGNEQFF.

The V and J genes are TRBV6-6 and TRBJ1-2; 8 nucleotides line up with TRBD1. This CDR3 spans 14 amino acids. Germline V lookup: CDR1 MNHNY, CDR2 SVGAGI (reference sequence). V was pared by 2 bases and J by 5 bases, with 4 bases of the junction left unmatched. CDR3 protein: CASSYADRGYGYTF. CDR3 bases: TGTGCCAGCAGTTACGCCGACAGGGGATATGGCTACACCTTC.

The J gene is TRBJ2-1, the V gene TRBV4-1; 14 nucleotides line up with TRBD2. J gave up 6 bases and V 4 bases, and 2 bases lay outside the gene matches. This CDR3 contains 15 residues. Germline CDR1 is MGHRA and CDR2 is YSYEKL. As DNA, the CDR3 is TGCGCCAGCAGCCTCGGGACTAGCGGGAGCAATGAGCAGTTCTTC. Amino acid sequence: CASSLGTSGSNEQFF.

This sequence joins TRBV18 and TRBJ2-7; tentatively, D is TRBD1 (5 bases). V shed 2 bases and J shed 3 bases, with 14 bases lying between them. The CDR3 covers 15 residues. Germline assignment: CDR1 KGHSH and CDR2 LQKENI. CDR3 in DNA: TGTGCCAGCTCACCAGCAAGGGGCAGGGACTACGAGCAGTACTTC. Its translation: CASSPARGRDYEQYF.

The rearrangement links TRBV19 to TRBJ2-5; 10 bases align to TRBD1. With 5 bases clipped from V and 4 bases from J, the junction kept 10 bases outside the gene matches. This CDR3 has 16 residues. Looked up from germline, CDR1 is LNHDA and CDR2 is SQIVND (reference sequence). The CDR3 here is CASSRDRGHVIETQYF. CDR3 DNA: TGTGCCAGTAGTCGCGACAGGGGGCATGTGATAGAGACCCAGTACTTC.

V gene TRBV18 combines with J gene TRBJ2-2; 8 nucleotides line up with TRBD1. The germline V gene encodes CDR1 KGHSH and CDR2 LQKENI. The CDR3 consists of 15 residues. Unmatched junction bases numbered 4, after V lost 3 bases and J lost 4 bases. CDR3 DNA sequence: TGTGCCAGCTCACCGGAACAGGGGGGCACCGGGGAGCTGTTTTTT. It yields the protein CASSPEQGGTGELFF.

J is TRBJ1-4 and V is TRBV28, with 8 bases that match TRBD1. CDR3 length: 14 residues. Per the germline V gene, CDR1 is MDHEN and CDR2 is SYDVKM. J gave up 13 bases and V 6 bases, and 13 bases lay outside the gene matches. The CDR3 loop reads CASSDRGIVRRLFF. CDR3 DNA: TGTGCCAGCAGCGACAGGGGAATAGTAAGAAGACTGTTTTTT.

The rearrangement links TRBV11-2 to TRBJ2-7; TRBD2 is a possible D gene (5 bases). Per the germline V gene, CDR1 is SGHAT and CDR2 is FQNNGV. CDR3 length equals 13 residues. Trimming shortened V by 3 bases and J by 2 bases, and 8 bases separated the two germline ends. CDR3 sequence (DNA): TGTGCCAGCAGCTTGGGGAGAACCTACGAGCAGTACTTC. This gives the protein CASSLGRTYEQYF.

This chain connects TRBV7-2 to TRBJ2-3, with 11 bases that match TRBD2. The J segment lost 6 bases and the V segment lost 5 bases, leaving 7 bases of the junction unmatched. Germline V gene lookup returns CDR1 SGHTA and CDR2 FQGNSA. This CDR3 contains 15 residues. The CDR3 protein is CASSQIAGGPDTQYF. CDR3 DNA sequence: TGTGCCAGCAGCCAGATAGCGGGAGGGCCTGATACGCAGTATTTT.

This clone was recorded once. CDR3 coding DNA: TGTGCCAGCAGTTCGGGGGAGACCCAGTACTTC. This codes for CASSSGETQYF. The chain recombines TRBV6-5 with TRBJ2-5; perhaps TRBD2 as D (5 bases). CDR3 size: 11 residues. Trimming cost V 4 bases and J 5 bases, with 5 bases left between them. From germline, CDR1 is MNHEY and CDR2 SVGAGI.

V usage is TRBV9 and J usage is TRBJ2-1, with TRBD2 identical over 14 bases. V lost 4 bases and J lost 4; bases outside the gene matches: 4. The CDR3 has 16 residues. CDR1 and CDR2 from the germline V gene are SGDLS and YYNGEE. The CDR3 sequence is CASSLGLAGVYNEQFF. In nucleotides, the CDR3 is TGTGCCAGCAGCTTGGGACTAGCGGGGGTATACAATGAGCAGTTCTTC.

The rearrangement links TRBV27 to TRBJ2-1; TRBD2 matches at 10 bases. Germline CDR1 and CDR2: MNHEY and SMNVEV (reference sequence). V gave up 7 bases and J gave up 6 bases; unmatched junction bases: 15. This CDR3 has 17 amino acids. In DNA, the CDR3 is TGTGCCAGCACCTCAAATTTGTTGGGACTAGCGTTCAATGAGCAGTTCTTC. Its protein is CASTSNLLGLAFNEQFF.

V is TRBV9 and J is TRBJ2-3; 11 bases are shared with TRBD2. The germline CDR1 and CDR2 sequences are SGDLS and YYNGEE. J was trimmed by 5 bases and V by 2 bases; bases with no gene match: 7. The CDR3 has 16 amino acids. The CDR3 nucleotides read TGTGCCAGCAGCGTTCTGACTAGCGGGACGTTAGATACGCAGTATTTT. It is translated as CASSVLTSGTLDTQYF.

The V call is TRBV4-1, the J call TRBJ1-1; D possibly corresponds to TRBD1 (5 bases). Between the trimmed V and J ends, which lost 4 bases and 4 bases, there was a span of 10 bases. The CDR3 sequence is 13 residues long. Per the germline V gene, CDR1 is MGHRA and CDR2 is YSYEKL. The CDR3 nucleotides read TGCGCCAGCAGCCGAGGCGGGGGCACTGAAGCTTTCTTT. Amino acid sequence: CASSRGGGTEAFF.

The table lists this clone with a count of one. This chain joins TRBV19 and TRBJ2-4; 10 positions agree with TRBD1. V lost 10 bases, J lost 2 bases, and 5 bases stayed unmatched. This CDR3 contains 14 residues. From germline, CDR1 is LNHDA and CDR2 SQIVND (reference sequence). CDR3 sequence reads: CATGDRGSKNIQYF. The CDR3, as DNA: TGTGCCACCGGGGACAGGGGTTCCAAAAACATTCAGTACTTC. The whole variable domain, remainder taken from reference TRBV19 and TRBJ2-4, is DGGITQSPKYLFRKEGQNVTLSCEQNLNHDAMYWYRQDPGQGLRLIYYSQIVNDFQKGDIAEGYSVSREKKESFPLTVTSAQKNPTAFYLCATGDRGSKNIQYFGAGTRLSVL.

This clone was recorded a few times. This chain links TRBV5-1 with TRBJ1-1; D call uncertain. Germline CDR1 reads SGHRS; CDR2 reads YFSETQ. This CDR3 spans 13 amino acids. With 5 bases removed from V and 0 bases from J, the gap between germline ends came to 8 bases. The CDR3 coding sequence is TGCGCCAGCAGGGCTGAACTGAACACTGAAGCTTTCTTT. This codes for CASRAELNTEAFF.

The chain links TRBV15 to TRBJ2-1; TRBD2 matches at 8 bases. The CDR3 contains 16 residues. J was trimmed by 1 base and V by 1 base; bases with no gene match: 3. Germline-derived CDR1 and CDR2 are LNHNV and YYDKDF (reference sequence). The CDR3 loop reads CATSRAGGRSYNEQFF. CDR3 nucleotide sequence: TGTGCCACCAGCAGAGCGGGCGGGAGGTCCTACAATGAGCAGTTCTTC.

The chain carries TRBV28 and TRBJ1-5; D not resolved. Trimming stripped 6 bases from V and 7 bases from J, with 22 bases between. The germline CDR1 and CDR2 sequences are MDHEN and SYDVKM. The CDR3 is 16 amino acids. The DNA of the CDR3 is TGTGCCAGCAGCCGCAGGTCCCTTTTTTTGTTGCAGCCCCAGCATTTT. Translating gives CASSRRSLFLLQPQHF.

The chain joins TRBV9 to TRBJ2-5, with 14 positions matching TRBD2. The CDR3 extends over 18 amino acids. The ends lost 4 bases at V and 2 bases at J; junction bases unmatched: 10. Germline CDR1 reads SGDLS; CDR2 reads YYNGEE. In DNA form, the CDR3 reads TGTGCCAGCAGCCCACTGGGACTAGCGGGAGCGCTACAAGAGACCCAGTACTTC. Translating gives CASSPLGLAGALQETQYF.